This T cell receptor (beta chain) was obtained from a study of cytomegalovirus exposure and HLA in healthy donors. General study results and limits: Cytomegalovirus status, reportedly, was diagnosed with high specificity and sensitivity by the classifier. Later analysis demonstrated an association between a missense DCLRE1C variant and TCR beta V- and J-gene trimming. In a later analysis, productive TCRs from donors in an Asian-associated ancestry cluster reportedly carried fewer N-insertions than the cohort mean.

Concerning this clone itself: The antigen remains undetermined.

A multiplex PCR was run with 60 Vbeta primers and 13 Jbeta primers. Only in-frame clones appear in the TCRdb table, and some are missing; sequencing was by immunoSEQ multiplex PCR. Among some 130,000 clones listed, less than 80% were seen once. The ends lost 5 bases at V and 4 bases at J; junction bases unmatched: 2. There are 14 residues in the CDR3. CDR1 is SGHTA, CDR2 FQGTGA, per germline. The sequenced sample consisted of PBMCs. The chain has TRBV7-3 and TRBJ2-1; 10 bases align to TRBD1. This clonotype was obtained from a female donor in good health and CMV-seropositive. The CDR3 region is CASSLDRGYNEQFF. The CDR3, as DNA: TGTGCCAGCAGCCTGGACAGGGGGTACAATGAGCAGTTCTTC.